Listed below are T cell receptor beta chains from one sample, sequenced in a study of blood T cell repertoires in COVID-19. The repertoire was sequenced with immunoSEQ multiplex PCR; TCRdb's copy has only in-frame clones and lacks some. The profile shows about 190,000 clones, around 79% of them singletons. The material sequenced was peripheral blood. The source is a woman aged 45 to 65 with acute or convalescent COVID-19. The CDR3 runs from the conserved cysteine through the conserved F or W. D genes are given only for firm matches. Clone size is not always given. Where it is, it says once, few, many or a class for expanded clones.

>TRBV4-1|TRBJ1-2|.|.
CASSQEETRRYGYTF
TGCGCCAGCAGCCAAGAGGAAACAAGGAGATATGGCTACACCTTC
>TRBV14|TRBJ2-3|TRBD2|.
CASSQDQGLAGLKRFTDTQYF
TGTGCCAGCAGCCAAGATCAGGGACTAGCGGGGCTCAAACGATTCACAGATACGCAGTATTTT
>TRBV3-1/TRBV3-2|TRBJ2-1|TRBD2|.
CASSQGELAGGPYNEQFF
TGTGCCAGCAGCCAAGGTGAACTAGCGGGAGGGCCCTACAATGAGCAGTTCTTC
>TRBV9|TRBJ1-6|.|few
CASSVGGQGRSPLHF
TGTGCCAGCAGCGTAGGGGGGCAAGGTCGATCACCCCTCCACTTT
>TRBV5-6|TRBJ2-1|.|.
CASSPEVPERSYNEQFF
TGTGCCAGCAGCCCGGAGGTTCCGGAGCGCTCCTACAATGAGCAGTTCTTC
>TRBV28|TRBJ2-2|.|once
CASSSLGAGELFF
TGTGCCAGCAGTTCATTAGGAGCCGGGGAGCTGTTTTTT
>TRBV30|TRBJ2-7|.|.
CAWSVRANYEQYF
TGTGCCTGGAGTGTAAGAGCAAACTACGAGCAGTACTTC
>TRBV2|TRBJ1-4|.|.
CASSGLFNEKLFF
TGTGCCAGCTCCGGACTTTTTAATGAAAAACTGTTTTTT
>TRBV7-2|TRBJ2-5|TRBD1|once
CASSSGTGAETQYF
TGTGCCAGCAGCTCCGGGACAGGGGCAGAGACCCAGTACTTC
>TRBV11-2|TRBJ1-1|.|few
CASSLVRGITEAFF
TGTGCCAGCAGCTTAGTGCGGGGAATCACTGAAGCTTTCTTT
>TRBV28|TRBJ2-1|TRBD2|.
CASSSSLAREGGYNEQFF
TGTGCCAGCAGTTCGTCCCTGGCGCGGGAGGGCGGGTACAATGAGCAGTTCTTC
>TRBV6-5|TRBJ2-4|.|.
CASSTGGIQYF
TGTGCCAGCAGTACCGGGGGCATTCAGTACTTC
>TRBV19|TRBJ1-5|TRBD1|.
CASSRGTDDSNQPQHF
TGTGCCAGTAGTAGAGGGACAGACGATAGCAATCAGCCCCAGCATTTT
>TRBV7-6|TRBJ2-1|TRBD2|.
CASSSSGRGRFVGEQFF
TGTGCCAGCAGCTCTAGTGGGAGGGGAAGGTTTGTGGGTGAGCAGTTCTTC
>TRBV18|TRBJ1-1|TRBD1|.
CASSSESTGGTEAFF
TGTGCCAGCTCTTCCGAGTCGACAGGGGGAACTGAAGCTTTCTTT
>TRBV27|TRBJ1-2|TRBD1|.
CASGYPDREYYGYTF
TGTGCCAGCGGATACCCTGACAGGGAATACTATGGCTACACCTTC
>TRBV6-5|TRBJ1-2|TRBD1|.
CASSYIDRETYGYTF
TGTGCCAGCAGTTACATTGACAGGGAGACCTATGGCTACACCTTC
>TRBV29-1|TRBJ2-7|TRBD2|.
CSVSGESAYEQYF
TGCAGCGTTAGCGGGGAATCGGCCTACGAGCAGTACTTC
>TRBV2|TRBJ1-5|TRBD1|.
CASSDPTGIRNQPQHF
TGTGCCAGCAGCGATCCGACAGGGATTCGCAATCAGCCCCAGCATTTT
>TRBV19|TRBJ2-1|TRBD2|once
CASRRTLAGGYNEQFF
TGTGCCAGTAGACGAACACTAGCGGGAGGTTACAATGAGCAGTTCTTC
>TRBV19|TRBJ2-2|.|.
CASSSTYTGELFF
TGTGCCAGTAGTTCTACCTACACCGGGGAGCTGTTTTTT
>TRBV19|TRBJ2-7|.|.
CASSIVSGYEQYF
TGTGCCAGTAGTATCGTTTCGGGCTACGAGCAGTACTTC
>TRBV7-9|TRBJ1-4|TRBD1|.
CASSLDFSGGEKLFF
TGTGCCAGCAGCTTAGATTTCTCAGGGGGTGAAAAACTGTTTTTT
>TRBV5-4|TRBJ2-7|TRBD1|few
CASSFATGYVEQYF
TGTGCCAGCAGCTTCGCGACAGGGTATGTCGAGCAGTACTTC
>TRBV5-4|TRBJ2-2|TRBD2|.
CASSLPAGGGTGELFF
TGTGCCAGCAGCTTGCCCGCGGGGGGAGGAACCGGGGAGCTGTTTTTT
>TRBV2|TRBJ2-1|TRBD2|.
CASRDGSSGLSEQFF
TGTGCCAGCAGGGACGGTTCTAGCGGGCTTAGTGAGCAGTTCTTC
>TRBV14|TRBJ1-6|TRBD1|.
CASSDRVVNSPLHF
TGTGCCAGCAGCGACAGGGTTGTTAATTCACCCCTCCACTTT
>TRBV5-1|TRBJ1-1|.|.
CASSRSPSSGNTEAFF
TGCGCCAGCAGCCGATCCCCCTCCAGCGGGAACACTGAAGCTTTCTTT